This T cell receptor beta chain was retrieved from a study of blood T cell repertoires in COVID-19. Study as a whole: There were acute and convalescent COVID-19 samples, and they came from the United States, Italy and Spain. PBMCs, B-cell-depleted T cells, or T cells provided the cDNA or gDNA that made up the material.

How the authors handled the data: Using reference gene primer amplification, nucleated cell counts were estimated. Sequencing used immunoSEQ multiplex PCR; TCRdb keeps in-frame clones, though not all of them. V, J and clone size reflect that table, while D and trimming were determined from the DNA. The sample records about 120,000 clones, approximately 83% being singletons. This clone was detected once. This receptor was taken from a man aged 60 to 75 with acute or convalescent COVID-19. Sequenced input: peripheral blood.

For the CDR3, the DNA is TGTGCCAGCAGTTATTCGATTGGAGAGTCCTACAATGAGCAGTTCTTC. Translated: CASSYSIGESYNEQFF. The chain combines TRBV27 with TRBJ2-1; no reliable D call. The CDR3 loop spans 16 amino acids. The ends were cut back, 4 bases at V and 1 base at J, with 14 bases in the middle. CDR1 is MNHEY and CDR2 is SMNVEV in the germline V gene (reference sequence).